This T cell receptor beta chain appears in the sequencing data of a study of T cell responses to AZD1222 COVID-19 vaccine. Study outcomes and limitations: No day 14 peak samples; only post-peak repertoires were characterized.

V lost 3 bases and J lost 8, with 16 bases in between. This CDR3 contains 15 residues. CDR1 is MNHEY and CDR2 is SMNVEV in the germline V gene (reference sequence). This clone has just one count. What it recognizes is unknown. Using immunoSEQ multiplex PCR, the repertoire was profiled, and TCRdb retains in-frame clones only, with some absent. The table has some 110,000 clones, more than 80% seen once; the top ten hold around 4.4%. This clonotype was obtained from an adult who received the AZD1222 COVID-19 vaccine. V usage is TRBV27 and J usage is TRBJ1-4; D is perhaps TRBD1 (5 bases). The sample here was peripheral blood, taken 28 days after the second AZD1222 dose. The CDR3 nucleotides read TGTGCCAGCAGTTTCAGCAGGGTGGCTGGGGAAAAACTGTTTTTT. This translates into CASSFSRVAGEKLFF.